A single sample is the source of the 7 T cell receptor beta chains below, sequenced in a study of blood T cell repertoires in COVID-19. The data were produced by immunoSEQ multiplex PCR, yet TCRdb's version contains in-frame clones alone and is incomplete. The data contain some 100,000 clones, more than 75% of them singletons. The sample consisted of peripheral blood. The receptors were sampled from a human donor in a cohort sampled during active COVID-19.

This chain joins TRBV6-1 and TRBJ1-4; D is possibly TRBD1 (5 bases). Trimming cost V 4 bases and J 3 bases, with 18 bases left between them. Per germline, CDR1 MNHNS and CDR2 SASEGT. The CDR3 has 17 amino acids. CDR3 region: CASSVHTGGAANEKLFF. CDR3 bases: TGTGCCAGCAGTGTACACACAGGTGGCGCGGCTAATGAAAAACTGTTTTTT.

This chain uses TRBV18 with TRBJ2-5, with 7 positions matching TRBD1. The germline V gene encodes CDR1 KGHSH and CDR2 LQKENI. This CDR3 region has 13 residues. After removal of 6 bases from V and 3 bases from J, the junction contained 4 bases not matched to a gene. This chain's CDR3 is CASSQGQKETQYF. The CDR3 coding sequence is TGTGCCAGCTCGCAGGGACAGAAAGAGACCCAGTACTTC.

The rearrangement uses TRBV5-8 and TRBJ2-5, with 12 bases lining up with TRBD2. The V gene end was trimmed by 0 bases and the J gene end by 5 bases; junction bases not matched to a gene: 8. Germline CDR1 and CDR2: SGHTS and YDEGEE. The CDR3 contains 17 residues. The CDR3 sequence: CASSLGASGGAGETQYF. The CDR3 DNA sequence: TGTGCCAGCAGCTTGGGGGCTAGCGGGGGGGCCGGTGAGACCCAGTACTTC.

The chain employs TRBV7-6 and TRBJ1-1, with D possibly TRBD1 on 6 matching bases. CDR1 and CDR2 from the germline V gene are SGHVS and FNYEAQ. V was clipped by 1 base and J by 11 bases, with 14 bases between them. CDR3 length: 13 amino acids. The DNA for the CDR3 is TGTGCCAGCAGCTTAGTCTCCACAGGGTCGGCTTTCTTT. Translated, it gives CASSLVSTGSAFF.

This clone was seen only once. V usage is TRBV5-8 and J usage is TRBJ2-5; D may be TRBD2 (6 bases). The germline V gene encodes CDR1 SGHTS and CDR2 YDEGEE. The CDR3 spans 15 residues. The V gene lost 0 bases and the J gene lost 5 bases, with 14 bases spanning the gap. The CDR3 DNA reads TGTGCCAGCAGCTTGGCCGGTCTAGGGAGGGAGACCCAGTACTTC. Its protein product is CASSLAGLGRETQYF.

V gene TRBV29-1 combines with J gene TRBJ2-1, with 13 bases matching TRBD2. This CDR3 contains 13 residues. Germline-derived CDR1 and CDR2 are SQVTM and ANQGSEA. The V segment lost 2 bases and the J segment 12 bases; nucleotides outside the gene matches: 4. In DNA, the CDR3 is TGCAGCGTTGAATGGACTAGCGGGAGAGCGCAGTTCTTC. Translation: CSVEWTSGRAQFF.

This sequence joins TRBV27 and TRBJ2-1, with a possible D match to TRBD1 (6 bases). The CDR3 loop spans 13 amino acids. Trimming stripped 4 bases from V and 2 bases from J, with 6 bases between. The germline gives CDR1 MNHEY, CDR2 SMNVEV (reference sequence). DNA for the CDR3: TGTGCCAGCAGTTGGACAGCCTACAATGAGCAGTTCTTC. It specifies CASSWTAYNEQFF.